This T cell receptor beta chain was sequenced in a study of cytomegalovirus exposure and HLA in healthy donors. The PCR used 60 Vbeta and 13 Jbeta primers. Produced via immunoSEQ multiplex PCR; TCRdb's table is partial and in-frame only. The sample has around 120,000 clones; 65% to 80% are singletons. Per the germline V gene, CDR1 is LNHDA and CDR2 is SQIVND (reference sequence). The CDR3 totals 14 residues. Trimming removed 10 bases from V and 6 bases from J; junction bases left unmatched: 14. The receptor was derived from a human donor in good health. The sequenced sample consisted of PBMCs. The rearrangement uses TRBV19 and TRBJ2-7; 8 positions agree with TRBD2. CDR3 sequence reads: CATNPGGGHGEQYF. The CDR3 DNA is TGTGCCACCAACCCGGGAGGGGGGCACGGCGAGCAGTACTTC.